The 32 T cell receptor beta chains given below trace back to one sample, sequenced in a study of T cells in Graves' hyperthyroidism and ophthalmopathy. The source material, RNA transcripts, was used to amplify TCR beta CDR3 regions. RT-PCR in the first round (using the HTBI primer set) targeted the TCR CDR3. TCRdb analysed the multiplex PCR reads with MiXCR anew, one entry per CDR3 protein. The data hold hundreds of thousands of distinct CDR3 sequences, with about a sixth observed a single time. The sample was blood. Receptors were obtained from a woman in her thirties or forties with Graves' ophthalmopathy.

V usage is TRBV19 and J usage is TRBJ1-5; D is possibly TRBD1 (5 bases). The length of the CDR3 is 15 residues. V dropped 1 base and J dropped 6 bases, with 13 bases sitting between them. Germline V gives CDR1 LNHDA, CDR2 SQIVND (reference sequence). As DNA, the CDR3 is TGTGCCAGTAGTATAGGGCTGCTTGGGGGTCAGCCCCAGCATTTT. Encoded protein: CASSIGLLGGQPQHF.

This clonotype came up many times. This rearrangement joins TRBV19 to TRBJ1-1, with a weak D call TRBD1 (5 bases). Germline V gene data show CDR1 as LNHDA and CDR2 as SQIVND (reference sequence). Trimming stripped 5 bases from V and 1 base from J, with 20 bases between. The CDR3 is made up of 17 amino acids. This CDR3 is CASSSQPGRGWNTEAFF. CDR3 DNA sequence: TGTGCCAGTAGTTCCCAACCAGGGAGGGGTTGGAACACTGAAGCTTTCTTT.

This clonotype has a count of ten or more. The rearrangement links TRBV5-1 to TRBJ2-1; D is unclear. V lost 0 bases and J lost 1, with 11 bases in between. Germline loops: CDR1 SGHRS, CDR2 YFSETQ. This CDR3 spans 16 amino acids. CDR3 loop: CASSLDGQFSYNEQFF. In DNA form, the CDR3 reads TGCGCCAGCAGCTTGGATGGGCAGTTTTCCTACAATGAGCAGTTCTTC.

This clonotype was picked up many times. The V gene is TRBV20-1, the J gene TRBJ2-3, with 15 bases matching TRBD2. The length of the CDR3 is 18 residues. Germline-derived CDR1 and CDR2 are DFQATT and SNEGSKA (reference sequence). After removal of 6 bases from V and 6 bases from J, the junction contained 16 bases not matched to a gene. The chain's CDR3 is CSAEGTSGRTDFMDTQYF. CDR3 DNA sequence: TGCAGTGCGGAGGGGACTAGCGGGAGGACCGACTTTATGGATACGCAGTATTTT.

The sample holds many counts of this clonotype. This rearrangement joins TRBV30 to TRBJ1-1; D ambiguous. Trimming took off 0 bases at V and 5 bases at J, with 7 bases between the two ends. Germline CDR1 reads GTSNPN; CDR2 reads SVGIG (reference sequence). The CDR3 is 12 amino acids. The CDR3, as DNA: TGTGCCTGGAGTGTACTCGCGACTGAAGCTTTCTTT. Amino acid sequence: CAWSVLATEAFF.

This clonotype was seen a handful of times. V is TRBV28 and J is TRBJ2-7; tentative D call: TRBD1 (5 bases). CDR1 and CDR2 (germline): MDHEN, SYDVKM. V lost 6 bases, J lost 0 bases, and 18 bases lay in between. CDR3 length: 16 residues. Written as DNA, the CDR3 is TGTGCCAGCAGCGGTATAGGACATCCACCCTCCTACGAGCAGTACTTC. Its translation: CASSGIGHPPSYEQYF.

Details on this clonotype: A much larger clone differs from this one at a single base, so this may be a read error. The chain combines TRBV5-6 with TRBJ2-3; 7 bases fit TRBD1. This CDR3 has 17 amino acids. Germline V gene sequence: CDR1 SGHDT, CDR2 YYEEEE. CDR3 DNA: TGTACCAGCCAAACGACAGGGAATCGGGCTGCCAAAGATACGCAGTATTTT. Its translation is CTSQTTGNRAAKDTQYF.

This rearrangement joins TRBV5-1 to TRBJ2-7; D is unclear. Germline V lookup: CDR1 SGHRS, CDR2 YFSETQ. The CDR3 totals 13 residues. Trimming removed 0 bases from V and 6 bases from J, with 10 bases in between. The CDR3 DNA reads as TGCGCCAGCAGCTTGGCCGTAGGGTTCGAGCAGTACTTC. Translation: CASSLAVGFEQYF.

The genes are TRBV5-4 and TRBJ2-1; a weak D match, TRBD2 (6 bases). The CDR3 spans 17 residues. CDR1 is SGHNT, CDR2 YYREEE, per germline (reference sequence). V dropped 6 bases and J dropped 2 bases, with 21 bases sitting between them. The CDR3 loop reads CASTFPGEAGPYNEQFF. DNA for the CDR3: TGTGCCAGCACCTTCCCTGGGGAAGCGGGCCCCTACAATGAGCAGTTCTTC. Full variable domain (missing parts from reference TRBV5-4 and TRBJ2-1): ETGVTQSPTHLIKTRGQQVTLRCSSQSGHNTVSWYQQALGQGPQFIFQYYREEENGRGNFPPRFSGLQFPNYSSELNVNALELDDSALYLCASTFPGEAGPYNEQFFGPGTRLTVL.

This clonotype was seen a few times. The chain carries TRBV4-1 and TRBJ2-3; D might be TRBD1 (6 bases). This CDR3 region has 15 residues. V gave up 1 base and J gave up 0 bases, with 8 bases separating them. CDR1 and CDR2 from the germline V gene are MGHRA and YSYEKL. The CDR3 loop is CASSQGQASTDTQYF. In DNA, the CDR3 is TGCGCCAGCAGCCAAGGACAGGCTAGCACAGATACGCAGTATTTT.

The chain carries TRBV5-1 and TRBJ2-1, with D hard to call. The germline V gene encodes CDR1 SGHRS and CDR2 YFSETQ. Trimming removed 0 bases from V and 0 bases from J, with 7 bases in between. The CDR3 consists of 15 residues. The CDR3 bases are TGCGCCAGCAGCTTGGGGCTCTTCTCCTACAATGAGCAGTTCTTC. It encodes CASSLGLFSYNEQFF.

This clonotype has more than one count but fewer than ten. The chain joins TRBV15 to TRBJ1-5; TRBD1 is a possible D gene (5 bases). V was clipped by 0 bases and J by 5 bases, with 8 bases between them. Per germline, CDR1 LNHNV and CDR2 YYDKDF (reference sequence). This CDR3 has 14 residues. CDR3 sequence (DNA): TGTGCCACCAGCAGAGATCCGGGGGATCAGCCCCAGCATTTT. It specifies CATSRDPGDQPQHF.

This clonotype was recorded many times. This chain uses TRBV20-1 with TRBJ2-1; D gene uncertain. The CDR3 consists of 11 residues. V was cut by 4 bases and J by 4 bases, with 5 bases left in between. Germline CDR1 is DFQATT and CDR2 is SNEGSKA (reference sequence). The CDR3 nucleotides read TGCAGTGCTAAGCATTACAATGAGCAGTTCTTC. Protein: CSAKHYNEQFF.

This clonotype was seen at least ten times. This chain uses TRBV5-5 with TRBJ2-5; weak D call: TRBD1 (6 bases). Per the germline V gene, CDR1 is SGHKS and CDR2 is YYEKEE (reference sequence). The length of the CDR3 is 14 residues. With 1 base removed from V and 5 bases from J, the gap between germline ends came to 12 bases. The CDR3 reads CASSLRQGIETQYF. For the CDR3, the DNA is TGTGCCAGCAGCTTGAGGCAGGGGATTGAGACCCAGTACTTC.

This clonotype came up many times. This rearrangement joins TRBV2 to TRBJ2-7; D possibly corresponds to TRBD2 (6 bases). There are 14 residues in the CDR3. Per germline, CDR1 SNHLY and CDR2 FYNNEI. The germline V and J ends were trimmed by 7 bases and 6 bases, with 19 bases remaining between them. The CDR3 reads CASITPRREIEQYF. In nucleotides, the CDR3 is TGTGCCAGCATTACCCCGAGACGGGAGATCGAGCAGTACTTC.

The chain couples TRBV5-8 to TRBJ2-1; D tentatively reads TRBD1 or TRBD2 (6 bases each). The CDR3 consists of 16 residues. Germline-derived CDR1 and CDR2 are SGHTS and YDEGEE. Trimming cost V 4 bases and J 3 bases, with 17 bases left between them. The CDR3, as DNA: TGTGCCAGCAGCAACCTGCGGGGACAAATCTACAATGAGCAGTTCTTC. Its protein is CASSNLRGQIYNEQFF. Based on the CDR3 plus reference TRBV5-8 and TRBJ2-1, the full variable domain is EAGVTQSPTHLIKTRGQQATLRCSPISGHTSVYWYQQALGLGLQFLLWYDEGEERNRGNFPPRFSGRQFPNYSSELNVNALELEDSALYLCASSNLRGQIYNEQFFGPGTRLTVL.

This clonotype has at least ten counts. The CDR3: CASSSPNTETQYF. CDR3 nucleotide sequence: TGTGCCAGCAGCTCCCCCAACACAGAGACCCAGTACTTC. This chain links TRBV11-2 with TRBJ2-5; D unclear. This CDR3 contains 13 residues. Trimming stripped 4 bases from V and 4 bases from J, with 10 bases between. The V gene's germline CDR1 is SGHAT and CDR2 FQNNGV.

The V call is TRBV10-3, the J call TRBJ1-2; maybe TRBD1 (6 bases). The CDR3 has 14 amino acids. Trimming took off 3 bases at V and 4 bases at J, with 12 bases between the two ends. Germline V gives CDR1 ENHRY, CDR2 SYGVKD. The CDR3 spells CAISDAGGLYGYTF. Here the CDR3 DNA reads TGTGCCATCAGTGACGCGGGGGGCCTCTATGGCTACACCTTC.

The chain couples TRBV30 to TRBJ2-6; D unresolved. Trimming took 3 bases from V and 0 from J, leaving 12 bases between them. Germline assignment: CDR1 GTSNPN and CDR2 SVGIG (reference sequence). This CDR3 has 16 amino acids. The CDR3 bases are TGTGCCTGGAGGGCTCCTTTAATCTCTGGGGCCAACGTCCTGACTTTC. It encodes CAWRAPLISGANVLTF.

The table lists this clonotype with many counts. The chain links TRBV5-6 to TRBJ1-2; no firm D call. The V and J ends lost 3 bases and 4 bases respectively, with 13 bases between them. Germline assignment: CDR1 SGHDT and CDR2 YYEEEE. This CDR3 comprises 14 residues. As DNA, the CDR3 is TGTGCCAGCAGCTCTCCTAGGACGGTCTATGGCTACACCTTC. It is translated as CASSSPRTVYGYTF.

Ten or more counts support this clonotype. The chain is built from TRBV18 and TRBJ2-3, with 12 bases fitting TRBD2. V was clipped by 5 bases and J by 1 base; unmatched bases: 7. The CDR3 has 17 residues. Germline V gene sequence: CDR1 KGHSH, CDR2 LQKENI. For the CDR3, the DNA is TGTGCCAGCTCATCTTCTCGGACTAGCGGGGGCACAGATACGCAGTATTTT. This translates into CASSSSRTSGGTDTQYF.

There are many counts of this clonotype. This sequence joins TRBV18 and TRBJ2-2; the D is unclear. This CDR3 region has 15 residues. Germline-derived CDR1 and CDR2 are KGHSH and LQKENI. Trimming stripped 4 bases from V and 7 bases from J, with 16 bases between. Here the CDR3 DNA reads TGTGCCAGCTCACAATCGACACCCAAGGGCGGGGAGCTGTTTTTT. Protein: CASSQSTPKGGELFF.

The chain uses TRBV4-1 and TRBJ1-5; D is ambiguous. The CDR3 loop spans 16 amino acids. Looked up from germline, CDR1 is MGHRA and CDR2 is YSYEKL. Deletions cut 0 bases from V and 9 bases from J, with 18 bases between. The CDR3 reads CASSQDLVTPVRPQHF. The CDR3 region has the DNA TGCGCCAGCAGCCAAGATCTGGTGACCCCGGTGCGGCCCCAGCATTTT.

The gene calls are TRBV6-1 and TRBJ1-5; tentative D call: TRBD1 (6 bases). CDR1 is MNHNS and CDR2 is SASEGT in the germline V gene. The CDR3 consists of 16 residues. The germline V and J ends were trimmed by 1 base and 0 bases, with 10 bases remaining between them. This CDR3 reads CASSEVGRGSNQPQHF. The CDR3 nucleotides are TGTGCCAGCAGTGAAGTGGGCAGGGGTAGCAATCAGCCCCAGCATTTT.

This chain links TRBV27 with TRBJ2-6, with unresolved D. Trimming took 1 base from V and 0 from J, leaving 4 bases between them. The CDR3 spans 15 residues. Per germline, CDR1 MNHEY and CDR2 SMNVEV (reference sequence). The CDR3, as DNA: TGTGCCAGCAGTTTATTGCACTCTGGGGCCAACGTCCTGACTTTC. Residues: CASSLLHSGANVLTF.

This clonotype was seen at least ten times. The rearrangement uses TRBV12-3 or TRBV12-4 and TRBJ2-1; no clear D. Trimming took 7 bases from V and 6 from J, leaving 13 bases between them. This CDR3 is built from 13 residues. The CDR3 region has the DNA TGTGCCAGCAATGGGCACGGCCTCAATGAGCAGTTCTTC. As protein: CASNGHGLNEQFF.

This clonotype has only a few counts. The chain joins TRBV12-3 or TRBV12-4 to TRBJ2-2; D might be TRBD1 (5 bases). The V end lost 4 bases, the J end lost 7 bases, and 10 bases lay between the germline ends. The CDR3 spans 13 residues. The CDR3 region is CASSSTGVGELFF. The CDR3 DNA reads TGTGCCAGCAGTTCCACAGGAGTCGGGGAGCTGTTTTTT.

This clonotype has a handful of counts. This sequence joins TRBV15 and TRBJ2-4, with D possibly called TRBD1 or TRBD2 (7 bases each). V was cut by 6 bases and J by 8 bases, with 17 bases left in between. Germline V gives CDR1 LNHNV, CDR2 YYDKDF (reference sequence). The CDR3 sequence is 14 residues long. CDR3 in amino acids: CATSQGGGEDIQYF. Here the CDR3 DNA reads TGTGCCACCAGTCAGGGAGGGGGCGAGGACATTCAGTACTTC.

V is TRBV24-1 and J is TRBJ2-1; the match to TRBD1 covers 7 bases. The CDR3 is made up of 18 amino acids. CDR1 is KGHDR, CDR2 SFDVKD, per germline. The ends lost 0 bases at V and 4 bases at J; junction bases unmatched: 11. The CDR3 here is CATSDLPTGVLGYNEQFF. CDR3 sequence (DNA): TGTGCCACCAGTGATTTGCCTACAGGGGTTCTTGGTTACAATGAGCAGTTCTTC.

This clonotype was picked up many times. V and J are TRBV20-1 and TRBJ1-2, with D maybe TRBD1 (6 bases). CDR1 and CDR2 from the germline V gene are DFQATT and SNEGSKA (reference sequence). V was pared by 5 bases and J by 4 bases, with 17 bases between. CDR3 size: 14 residues. DNA for the CDR3: TGCAGTGCTTTTCGTGCAGGGGCCGGCTATGGCTACACCTTC. It specifies CSAFRAGAGYGYTF.

The chain has TRBV5-1 and TRBJ2-5; TRBD1 matches at 8 bases. Germline-derived CDR1 and CDR2 are SGHRS and YFSETQ. This CDR3 region has 15 residues. V shed 0 bases and J 5 bases; nucleotides not matched to a gene: 6. The chain's CDR3 is CASSLVAGGAETQYF. CDR3 in DNA: TGCGCCAGCAGCTTGGTTGCAGGGGGCGCGGAGACCCAGTACTTC.

The table lists this clonotype with a few counts. The chain employs TRBV6-2 or TRBV6-3 and TRBJ1-1; 8 bases match TRBD1. There are 14 residues in the CDR3. J was trimmed by 1 base and V by 8 bases; bases with no gene match: 6. The germline V gene encodes CDR1 MNHEY and CDR2 SVGEGT. CDR3 amino acids: CASGRTGRNTEAFF. The CDR3 DNA reads as TGTGCCAGCGGAAGGACAGGGAGGAACACTGAAGCTTTCTTT.